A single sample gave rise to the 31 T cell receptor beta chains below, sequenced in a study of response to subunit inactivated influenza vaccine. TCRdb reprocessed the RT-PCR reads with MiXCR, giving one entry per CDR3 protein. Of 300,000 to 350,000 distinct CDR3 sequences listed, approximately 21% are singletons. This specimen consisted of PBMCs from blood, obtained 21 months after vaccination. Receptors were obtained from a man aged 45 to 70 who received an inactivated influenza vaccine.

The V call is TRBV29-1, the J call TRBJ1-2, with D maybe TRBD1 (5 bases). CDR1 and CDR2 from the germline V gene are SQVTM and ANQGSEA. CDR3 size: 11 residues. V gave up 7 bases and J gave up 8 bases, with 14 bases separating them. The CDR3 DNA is TGCAGCGGGGGCCTGGGTGGGGGCTACACCTTC. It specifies CSGGLGGGYTF.

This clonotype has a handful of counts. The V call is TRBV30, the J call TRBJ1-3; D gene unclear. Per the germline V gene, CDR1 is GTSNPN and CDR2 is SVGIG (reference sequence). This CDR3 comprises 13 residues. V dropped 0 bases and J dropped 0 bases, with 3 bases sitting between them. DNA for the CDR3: TGTGCCTGGAGTGTAACCTCTGGAAACACCATATATTTT. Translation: CAWSVTSGNTIYF.

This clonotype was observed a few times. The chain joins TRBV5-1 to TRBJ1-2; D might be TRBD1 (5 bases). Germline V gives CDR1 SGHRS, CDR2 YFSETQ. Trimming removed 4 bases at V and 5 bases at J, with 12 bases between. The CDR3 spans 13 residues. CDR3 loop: CASSVGRTYGYTF. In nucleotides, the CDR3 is TGCGCCAGCAGCGTGGGACGGACGTATGGCTACACCTTC.

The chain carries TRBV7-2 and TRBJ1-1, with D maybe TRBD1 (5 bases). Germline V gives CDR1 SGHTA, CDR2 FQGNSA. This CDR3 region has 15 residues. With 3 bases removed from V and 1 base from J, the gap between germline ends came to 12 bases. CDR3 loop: CASSFAGIWNTEAFF. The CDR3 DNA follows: TGTGCCAGCAGCTTCGCAGGGATTTGGAACACTGAAGCTTTCTTT.

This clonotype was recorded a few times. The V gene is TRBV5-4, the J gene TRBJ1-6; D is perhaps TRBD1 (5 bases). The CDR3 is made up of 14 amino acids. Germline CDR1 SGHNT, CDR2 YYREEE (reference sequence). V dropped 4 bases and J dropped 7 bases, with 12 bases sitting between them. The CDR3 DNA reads TGTGCCAGCAGCAACAGACAGAGAAATTCACCCCTCCACTTT. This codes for CASSNRQRNSPLHF.

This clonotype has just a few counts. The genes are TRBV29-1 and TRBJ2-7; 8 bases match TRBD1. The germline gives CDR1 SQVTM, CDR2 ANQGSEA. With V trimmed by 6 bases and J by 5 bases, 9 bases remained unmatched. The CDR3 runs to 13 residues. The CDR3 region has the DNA TGCAGCGTGGGAGACAGGGGATCCGACGAGCAGTACTTC. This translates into CSVGDRGSDEQYF.

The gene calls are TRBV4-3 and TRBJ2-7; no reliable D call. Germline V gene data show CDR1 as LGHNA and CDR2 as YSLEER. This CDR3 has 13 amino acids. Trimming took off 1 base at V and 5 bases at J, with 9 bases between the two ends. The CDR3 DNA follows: TGCGCCAGCAGCCAAGTTTCTGGGAACGAGCAGTACTTC. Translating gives CASSQVSGNEQYF.

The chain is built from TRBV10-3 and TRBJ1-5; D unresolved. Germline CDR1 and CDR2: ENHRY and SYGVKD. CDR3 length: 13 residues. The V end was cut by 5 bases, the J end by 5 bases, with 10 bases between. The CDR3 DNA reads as TGTGCCATCAGTAGTCAGGCGGATCAGCCCCAGCATTTT. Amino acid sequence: CAISSQADQPQHF.

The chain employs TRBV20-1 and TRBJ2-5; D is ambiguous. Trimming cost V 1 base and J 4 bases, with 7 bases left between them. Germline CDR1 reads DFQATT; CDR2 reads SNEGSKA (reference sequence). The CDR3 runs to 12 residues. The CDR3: CSARVPLETQYF. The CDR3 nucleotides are TGCAGTGCTAGAGTCCCCCTAGAGACCCAGTACTTC.

The CDR3 region is CASSQRQGELSYNEQFF. DNA for the CDR3: TGTGCCAGCTCACAACGTCAAGGGGAACTCTCCTACAATGAGCAGTTCTTC. The V call is TRBV18, the J call TRBJ2-1, with TRBD1 as a possible D gene (5 bases). Trimming took off 4 bases at V and 0 bases at J, with 16 bases between the two ends. The CDR3 length is 17 residues. Germline CDR1 is KGHSH and CDR2 is LQKENI.

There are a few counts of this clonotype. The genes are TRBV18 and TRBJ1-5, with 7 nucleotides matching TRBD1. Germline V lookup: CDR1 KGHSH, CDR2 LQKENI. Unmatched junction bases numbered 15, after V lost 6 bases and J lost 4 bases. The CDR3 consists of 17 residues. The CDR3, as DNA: TGTGCCAGCTCTCTTAATGGAAGAGGGGGCTTGAATCAGCCCCAGCATTTT. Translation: CASSLNGRGGLNQPQHF.

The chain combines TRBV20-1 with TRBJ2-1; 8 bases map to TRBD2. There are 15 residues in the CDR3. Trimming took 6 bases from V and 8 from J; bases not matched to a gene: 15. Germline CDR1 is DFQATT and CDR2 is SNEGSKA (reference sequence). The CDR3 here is CSARGGTSRGDEQFF. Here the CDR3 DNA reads TGCAGTGCCCGGGGAGGGACTAGTAGGGGCGATGAGCAGTTCTTC.

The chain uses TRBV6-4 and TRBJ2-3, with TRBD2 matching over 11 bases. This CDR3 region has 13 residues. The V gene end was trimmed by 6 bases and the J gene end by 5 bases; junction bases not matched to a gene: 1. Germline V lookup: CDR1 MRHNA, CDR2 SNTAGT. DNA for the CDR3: TGTGCCAGCAGGACTAGCGGGGTAGATACGCAGTATTTT. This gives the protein CASRTSGVDTQYF.

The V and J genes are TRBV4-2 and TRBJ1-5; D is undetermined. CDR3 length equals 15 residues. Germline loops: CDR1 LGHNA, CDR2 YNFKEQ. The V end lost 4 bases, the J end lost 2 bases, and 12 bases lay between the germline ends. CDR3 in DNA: TGTGCCAGCAGCCCTTCCAACATGGGCAATCAGCCCCAGCATTTT. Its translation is CASSPSNMGNQPQHF.

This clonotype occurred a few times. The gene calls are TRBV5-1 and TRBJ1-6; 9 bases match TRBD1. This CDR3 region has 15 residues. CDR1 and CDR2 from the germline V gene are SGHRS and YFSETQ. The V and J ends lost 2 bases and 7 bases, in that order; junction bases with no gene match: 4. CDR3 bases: TGCGCCAGCAGCTTACAGGGGGCGAGAAATTCACCCCTCCACTTT. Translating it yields CASSLQGARNSPLHF.

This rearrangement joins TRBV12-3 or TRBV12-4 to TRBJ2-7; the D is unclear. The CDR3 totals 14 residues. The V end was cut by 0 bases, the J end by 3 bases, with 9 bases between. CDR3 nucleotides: TGTGCCAGCAGTTTAGCCAGCATTTTCTACGAGCAGTACTTC. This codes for CASSLASIFYEQYF.

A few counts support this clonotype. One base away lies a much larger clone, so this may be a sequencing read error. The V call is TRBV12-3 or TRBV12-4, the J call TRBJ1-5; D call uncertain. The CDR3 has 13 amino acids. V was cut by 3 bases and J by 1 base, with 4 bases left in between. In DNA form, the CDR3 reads TGTGCCAGCAGTTTTCAAAGCAATCAGCCCCAGCATTTT. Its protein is CASSFQSNQPQHF.

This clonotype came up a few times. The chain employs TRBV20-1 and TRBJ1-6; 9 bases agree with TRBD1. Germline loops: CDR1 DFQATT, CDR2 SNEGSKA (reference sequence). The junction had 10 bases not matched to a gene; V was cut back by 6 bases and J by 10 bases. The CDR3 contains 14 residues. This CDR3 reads CSAKGQGTGSPLHF. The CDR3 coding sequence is TGCAGTGCCAAGGGACAGGGTACCGGATCACCCCTCCACTTT.

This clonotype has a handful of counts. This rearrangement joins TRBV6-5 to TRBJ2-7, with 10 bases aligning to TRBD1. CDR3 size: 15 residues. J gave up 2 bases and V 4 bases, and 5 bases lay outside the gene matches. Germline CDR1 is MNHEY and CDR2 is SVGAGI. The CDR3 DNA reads TGTGCCAGCAGTTCCCAGGGGACAGGGGCCTACGAGCAGTACTTC. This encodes CASSSQGTGAYEQYF.

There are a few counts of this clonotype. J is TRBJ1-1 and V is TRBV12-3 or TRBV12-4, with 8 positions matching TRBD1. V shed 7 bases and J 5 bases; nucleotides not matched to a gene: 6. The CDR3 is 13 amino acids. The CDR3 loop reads CASNRQGRTEAFF. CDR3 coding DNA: TGTGCCAGCAACCGACAGGGGAGGACTGAAGCTTTCTTT.

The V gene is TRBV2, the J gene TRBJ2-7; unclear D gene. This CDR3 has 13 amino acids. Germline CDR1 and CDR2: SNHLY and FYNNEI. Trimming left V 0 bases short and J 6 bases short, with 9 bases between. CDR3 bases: TGTGCCAGCAGTGAAGCAAGGACGTCCGAGCAGTACTTC. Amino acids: CASSEARTSEQYF.

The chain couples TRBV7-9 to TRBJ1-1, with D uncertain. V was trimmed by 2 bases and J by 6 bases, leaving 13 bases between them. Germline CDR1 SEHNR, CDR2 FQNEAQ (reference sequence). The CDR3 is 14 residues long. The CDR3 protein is CASSLPLRGAEAFF. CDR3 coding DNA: TGTGCCAGCAGCTTACCCCTTAGAGGCGCTGAAGCTTTCTTT.

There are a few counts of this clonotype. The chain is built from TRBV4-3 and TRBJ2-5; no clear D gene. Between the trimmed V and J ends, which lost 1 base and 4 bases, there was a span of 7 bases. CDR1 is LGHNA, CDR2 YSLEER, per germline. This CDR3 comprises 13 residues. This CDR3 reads CASSQGMVETQYF. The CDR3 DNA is TGCGCCAGCAGCCAAGGAATGGTAGAGACCCAGTACTTC.

The CDR3 DNA reads TGTGCCAGCAGCCCCCGACAGGGGGGGGACACTGAAGCTTTCTTT. It specifies CASSPRQGGDTEAFF. V is TRBV7-9 and J is TRBJ1-1; 9 nucleotides line up with TRBD1. Trimming cost V 5 bases and J 3 bases; bases outside gene matches: 7. This CDR3 spans 15 amino acids. Germline CDR1 is SEHNR and CDR2 is FQNEAQ (reference sequence). The full variable domain, completed using reference TRBV7-9 and TRBJ1-1, is DTGVSQNPRHKITKRGQNVTFRCDPISEHNRLYWYRQTLGQGPEFLTYFQNEAQLEKSRLLSDRFSAERPKGSFSTLEIQRTEQGDSAMYLCASSPRQGGDTEAFFGQGTRLTVV.

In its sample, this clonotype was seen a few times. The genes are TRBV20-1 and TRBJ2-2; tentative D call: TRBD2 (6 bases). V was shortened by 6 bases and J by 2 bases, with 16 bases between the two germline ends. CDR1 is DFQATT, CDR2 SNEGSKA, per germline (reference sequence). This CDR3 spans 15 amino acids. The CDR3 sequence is CSAKSGLLNTGELFF. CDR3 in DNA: TGCAGTGCAAAATCGGGACTCTTAAACACCGGGGAGCTGTTTTTT.

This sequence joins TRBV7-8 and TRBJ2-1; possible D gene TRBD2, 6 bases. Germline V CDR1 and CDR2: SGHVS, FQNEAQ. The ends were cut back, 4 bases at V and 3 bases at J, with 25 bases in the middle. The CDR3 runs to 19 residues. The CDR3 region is CASSSQVTVSGLVYNEQFF. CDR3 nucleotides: TGTGCCAGCAGCTCTCAAGTCACGGTGAGCGGGTTGGTCTACAATGAGCAGTTCTTC.

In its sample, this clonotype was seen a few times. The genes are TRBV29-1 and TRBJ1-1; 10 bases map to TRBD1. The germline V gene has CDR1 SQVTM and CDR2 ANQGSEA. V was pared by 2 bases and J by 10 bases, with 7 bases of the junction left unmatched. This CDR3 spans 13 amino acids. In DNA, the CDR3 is TGCAGCGTTGAAATGACAGGGGGCCGGGGAGCTTTCTTT. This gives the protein CSVEMTGGRGAFF.

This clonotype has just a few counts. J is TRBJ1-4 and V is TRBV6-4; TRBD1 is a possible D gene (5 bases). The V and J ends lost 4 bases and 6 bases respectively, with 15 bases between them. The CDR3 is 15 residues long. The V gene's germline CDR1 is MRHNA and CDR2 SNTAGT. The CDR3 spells CASSVPRQIDEKLFF. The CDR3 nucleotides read TGTGCCAGCAGTGTGCCCAGACAGATAGATGAAAAACTGTTTTTT.

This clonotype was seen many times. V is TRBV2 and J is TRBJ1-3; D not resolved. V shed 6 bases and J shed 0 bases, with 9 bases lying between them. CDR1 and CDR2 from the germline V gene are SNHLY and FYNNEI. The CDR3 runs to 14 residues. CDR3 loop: CASSGSGSGNTIYF. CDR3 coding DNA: TGTGCCAGCAGCGGCTCTGGCTCTGGAAACACCATATATTTT.

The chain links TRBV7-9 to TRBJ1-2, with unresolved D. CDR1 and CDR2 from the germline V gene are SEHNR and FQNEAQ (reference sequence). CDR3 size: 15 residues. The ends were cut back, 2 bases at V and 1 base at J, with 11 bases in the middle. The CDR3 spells CASSLFGQVNYGYTF. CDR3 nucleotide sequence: TGTGCCAGCAGCTTATTTGGGCAGGTTAACTATGGCTACACCTTC.

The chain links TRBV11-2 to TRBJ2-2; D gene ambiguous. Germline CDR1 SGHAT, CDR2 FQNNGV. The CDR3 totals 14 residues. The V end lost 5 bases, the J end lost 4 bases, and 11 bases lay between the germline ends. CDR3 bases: TGTGCCAGCAGCGATCTAGTCGGCACCGGGGAGCTGTTTTTT. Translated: CASSDLVGTGELFF.